The next 3 T cell receptor beta chains were all read from a single sample in a study of blood T cell repertoires in COVID-19. TCRdb keeps only in-frame clones here, not all; method: immunoSEQ multiplex PCR. The data contain fewer than 120,000 clones, roughly 79% of them seen just once; the ten biggest clones take up 16%. Input material: peripheral blood. These receptor sequences come from a woman of 80 years or more with active or convalescent COVID-19.

V gene TRBV19 combines with J gene TRBJ1-2, with a tentative D call TRBD1 (6 bases). V lost 4 bases and J lost 4, with 22 bases in between. From germline, CDR1 is LNHDA and CDR2 SQIVND (reference sequence). The CDR3 extends over 17 amino acids. The CDR3 coding sequence is TGTGCCAGTAGTAGTCCCCAGGGGCGCTCCGGATTCTATGGCTACACCTTC. Its translation is CASSSPQGRSGFYGYTF.

The rearrangement uses TRBV19 and TRBJ1-1; D may be TRBD1 (6 bases). This CDR3 is 13 amino acids long. V was trimmed by 10 bases and J by 7 bases, leaving 19 bases between them. CDR1 and CDR2 from the germline V gene are LNHDA and SQIVND (reference sequence). CDR3 bases: TGTGCCACTACCCCATATGGACAGCTTGAAGCTTTCTTT. It translates to CATTPYGQLEAFF.

The rearrangement joins TRBV15 to TRBJ2-1, with 9 bases that match TRBD2. The V segment lost 7 bases and the J segment 0 bases; nucleotides outside the gene matches: 10. This CDR3 has 17 residues. Looked up from germline, CDR1 is LNHNV and CDR2 is YYDKDF (reference sequence). In nucleotides, the CDR3 is TGTGCCACCAAGGGAACTAGCGGGTCGAGCTCCTACAATGAGCAGTTCTTC. Protein: CATKGTSGSSSYNEQFF.